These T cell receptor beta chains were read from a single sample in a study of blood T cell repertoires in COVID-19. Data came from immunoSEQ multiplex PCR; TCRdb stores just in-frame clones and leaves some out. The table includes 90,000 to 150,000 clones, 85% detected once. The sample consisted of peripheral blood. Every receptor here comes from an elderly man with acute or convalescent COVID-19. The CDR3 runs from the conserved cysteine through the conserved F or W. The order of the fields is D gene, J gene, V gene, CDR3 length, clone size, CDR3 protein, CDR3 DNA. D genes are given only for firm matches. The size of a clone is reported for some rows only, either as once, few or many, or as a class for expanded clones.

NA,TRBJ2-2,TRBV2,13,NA,CASSVRVGGELFF,TGTGCCAGCAGTGTTCGGGTTGGCGGGGAGCTGTTTTTT
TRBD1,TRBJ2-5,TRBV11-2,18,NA,CASSSLRGPRLRTETQYF,TGTGCCAGCAGCTCCCTTAGGGGGCCAAGGTTGAGGACGGAGACCCAGTACTTC
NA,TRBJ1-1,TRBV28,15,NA,CASSSPATGNTEAFF,TGTGCCAGCAGTTCGCCGGCGACAGGGAACACTGAAGCTTTCTTT
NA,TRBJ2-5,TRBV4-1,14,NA,CASSQETQGETQYF,TGCGCCAGCAGCCAAGAAACCCAGGGTGAGACCCAGTACTTC
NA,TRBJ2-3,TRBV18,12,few,CASSPRGDTQYF,TGTGCCAGCTCACCCCGCGGAGATACGCAGTATTTT
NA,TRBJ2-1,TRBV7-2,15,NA,CASSQRRDVGNEQFF,TGTGCCAGCAGCCAAAGGAGGGACGTCGGCAATGAGCAGTTCTTC
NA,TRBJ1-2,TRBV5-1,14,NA,CASSRAEGALGYTF,TGCGCCAGCAGCCGGGCGGAAGGGGCTCTCGGCTACACCTTC
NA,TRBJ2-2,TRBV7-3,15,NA,CASSTNLATGELLAF,TGTGCCAGCAGCACCAACCTAGCAACCGGGGAGCTGTTAGCTTTT
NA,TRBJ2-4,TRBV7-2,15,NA,CASSGQSLAKNIQYF,TGTGCCAGCAGCGGACAGTCACTAGCCAAAAACATTCAGTACTTC
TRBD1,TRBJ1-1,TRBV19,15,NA,CASSLGQGLNTEAFF,TGTGCCAGTAGTCTAGGACAGGGACTGAACACTGAAGCTTTCTTT
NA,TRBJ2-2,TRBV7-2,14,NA,CASSLLGNTGELFF,TGTGCCAGCAGCTTACTAGGAAACACCGGGGAGCTGTTTTTT
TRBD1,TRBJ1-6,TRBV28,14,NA,CASTLTGVNSPLHF,TGTGCCAGCACCCTGACAGGGGTGAATTCACCCCTCCACTTT
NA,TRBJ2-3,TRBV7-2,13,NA,CASSSLSINTQYF,TGTGCCAGCAGCTCCCTAAGCATTAATACGCAGTATTTT
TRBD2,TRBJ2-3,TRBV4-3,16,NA,CASSQDLAGATDTQYF,TGCGCCAGCAGCCAAGATTTAGCGGGAGCCACAGATACGCAGTATTTT
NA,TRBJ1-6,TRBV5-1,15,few,CASSLAPGSDSPLHF,TGCGCCAGCAGCTTGGCCCCTGGCTCTGATTCACCCCTCCACTTT
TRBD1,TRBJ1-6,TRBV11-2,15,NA,CASTLGTGVSSPLHF,TGTGCCAGCACCTTAGGGACAGGGGTGTCTTCACCCCTCCACTTT
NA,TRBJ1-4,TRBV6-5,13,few,CASKPGTNEKLFF,TGTGCCAGCAAACCAGGAACTAATGAAAAACTGTTTTTT
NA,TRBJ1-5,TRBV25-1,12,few,CASSVGGQPQHF,TGTGCCAGCAGTGTAGGGGGTCAGCCCCAGCATTTT
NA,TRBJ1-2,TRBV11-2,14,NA,CASSLGSGLDGYTF,TGTGCCAGCAGCTTAGGGTCAGGGTTGGATGGCTACACCTTC
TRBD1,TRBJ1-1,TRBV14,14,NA,CASSRRGSPTEAFF,TGTGCCAGCAGCCGCAGGGGGTCCCCCACTGAAGCTTTCTTT
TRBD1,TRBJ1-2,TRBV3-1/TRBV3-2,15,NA,CASSLGRGLNYGYTF,TGTGCCAGCAGCCTCGGCAGGGGGCTAAACTATGGCTACACCTTC
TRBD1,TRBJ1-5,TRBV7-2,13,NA,CASSLAGGQPQHF,TGTGCCAGCAGCTTAGCAGGGGGCCAGCCCCAGCATTTT
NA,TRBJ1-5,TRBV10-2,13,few,CASSMTDNQPQHF,TGCGCCAGCAGTATGACAGACAATCAGCCCCAGCATTTT
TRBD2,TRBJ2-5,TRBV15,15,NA,CATSRGGGSQETQYF,TGTGCCACCAGCAGAGGCGGGGGATCTCAAGAGACCCAGTACTTC
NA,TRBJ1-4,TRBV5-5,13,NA,CASSFFVNEKLFF,TGTGCCAGCAGCTTCTTTGTGAATGAAAAACTGTTTTTT
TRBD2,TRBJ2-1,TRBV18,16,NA,CASSPAGLALYNEQFF,TGTGCCAGCTCACCTGCCGGACTAGCCTTATACAATGAGCAGTTCTTC
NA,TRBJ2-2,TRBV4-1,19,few,CASSQDQVDTRANTGELFF,TGCGCCAGCAGCCAAGATCAGGTAGACACCAGGGCGAACACCGGGGAGCTGTTTTTT
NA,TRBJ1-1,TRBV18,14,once,CASSPRTGYTEAFF,TGTGCCAGCTCACCACGCACGGGGTACACTGAAGCTTTCTTT
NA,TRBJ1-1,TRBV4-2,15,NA,CASSQGQNLNTEAFF,TGTGCCAGCAGCCAAGGACAGAACCTGAACACTGAAGCTTTCTTT
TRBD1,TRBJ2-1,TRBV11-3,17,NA,CASSFQRTGGASNEQFF,TGTGCCAGCAGCTTCCAACGAACAGGGGGCGCGTCCAATGAGCAGTTCTTC
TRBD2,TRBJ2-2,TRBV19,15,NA,CASHPGTTNTGELFF,TGTGCCAGTCATCCGGGGACTACCAACACCGGGGAGCTGTTTTTT
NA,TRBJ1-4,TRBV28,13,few,CASSLGAREKLFF,TGTGCCAGCAGTCTGGGGGCCCGGGAAAAACTGTTTTTT
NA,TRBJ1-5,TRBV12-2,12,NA,CASPHPHQPQHF,TGTGCAAGTCCCCATCCCCATCAGCCCCAGCATTTT
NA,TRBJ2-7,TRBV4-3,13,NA,CASSQGELYEQYF,TGCGCCAGCAGCCAAGGCGAACTATACGAGCAGTACTTC
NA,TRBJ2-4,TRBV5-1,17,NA,CASSPLDSSLAKNIQYF,TGCGCCAGCAGCCCCCTGGACAGCTCTCTAGCCAAAAACATTCAGTACTTC
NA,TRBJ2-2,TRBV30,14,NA,CAWTRTANTGELFF,TGTGCCTGGACTAGGACAGCGAACACCGGGGAGCTGTTTTTT
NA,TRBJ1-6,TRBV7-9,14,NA,CASSSTGPGQTLHF,TGTGCCAGCAGCTCGACAGGTCCGGGGCAAACCCTCCACTTT
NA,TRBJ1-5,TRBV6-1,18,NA,CASSEGPGGPYSNQPQHF,TGTGCCAGCAGTGAGGGGCCCGGGGGTCCATATAGCAATCAGCCCCAGCATTTT
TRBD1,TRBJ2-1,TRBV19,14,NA,CASAGTGYANEQFF,TGTGCCAGTGCCGGGACAGGGTACGCGAATGAGCAGTTCTTC
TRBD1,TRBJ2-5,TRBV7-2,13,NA,CASSERQGLSQYF,TGTGCCAGCAGCGAACGACAGGGGCTGAGCCAGTACTTC
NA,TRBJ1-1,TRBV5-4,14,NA,CASSLGQTNTEAFF,TGTGCCAGCAGCTTGGGACAGACAAACACTGAAGCTTTCTTT
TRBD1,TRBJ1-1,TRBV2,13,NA,CASTQGARTEAFF,TGTGCCAGCACTCAGGGGGCGCGAACTGAAGCTTTCTTT
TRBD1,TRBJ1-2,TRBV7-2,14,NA,CASSLVRGREGYTF,TGTGCCAGCAGCTTAGTGAGGGGGCGCGAGGGCTACACCTTC
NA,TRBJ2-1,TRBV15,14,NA,CATSRGSSYNEQFF,TGTGCCACCAGCAGGGGGAGCTCCTACAATGAGCAGTTCTTC
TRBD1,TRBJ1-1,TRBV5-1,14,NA,CASSTGGPNTEAFF,TGCGCCAGCAGCACAGGGGGCCCGAACACTGAAGCTTTCTTT
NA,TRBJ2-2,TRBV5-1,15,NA,CASSFAPRSPGELFF,TGCGCCAGCAGCTTCGCCCCCAGGTCCCCCGGGGAGCTGTTTTTT
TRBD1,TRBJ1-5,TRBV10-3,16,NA,CAISESTGGRYQPQHF,TGTGCCATCAGTGAGTCCACAGGGGGAAGGTATCAGCCCCAGCATTTT
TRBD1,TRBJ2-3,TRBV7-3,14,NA,CASSTRTGADTQYF,TGTGCCAGCAGCACCCGGACAGGAGCAGATACGCAGTATTTT
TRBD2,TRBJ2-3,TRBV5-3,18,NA,CARSLVAGLAGGADTQYF,TGTGCCAGAAGCTTGGTTGCGGGGCTAGCGGGAGGGGCAGATACGCAGTATTTT
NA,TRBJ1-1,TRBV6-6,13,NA,CASSRIMNTEAFF,TGTGCCAGCAGTCGAATAATGAACACTGAAGCTTTCTTT
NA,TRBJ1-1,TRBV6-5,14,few,CASPPPGVSTEAFF,TGTGCCAGCCCCCCCCCAGGGGTGAGCACTGAAGCTTTCTTT
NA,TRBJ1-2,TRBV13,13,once,CASSLGRNYGYTF,TGTGCCAGCAGCTTAGGCAGGAACTATGGCTACACCTTC